Sequencing of this T cell receptor (beta chain) was carried out in a study of cytomegalovirus exposure and HLA in healthy donors. Study-level points and caveats: Only CMV serostatus was available as immune exposure information.

In the PCR, 60 Vbeta and 13 Jbeta primers were used. The assay was immunoSEQ multiplex PCR, and TCRdb's table has in-frame clones only and misses some. The table includes about 160,000 clones, roughly 84% detected once. About this clone: No antigen is known for it.

The CDR3 runs to 16 residues. In germline, CDR1 is SGHVS, CDR2 FQNEAQ. With V trimmed by 1 base and J by 4 bases, 8 bases remained unmatched. This chain connects TRBV7-8 to TRBJ2-7, with 9 bases that match TRBD2. Source material: PBMCs. This TCR came from a man over 45 in good health and CMV-seropositive. CDR3 sequence reads: CASSLDLSGGRYEQYF. CDR3 DNA sequence: TGTGCCAGCAGCTTAGATCTTAGCGGGGGCCGATACGAGCAGTACTTC.